This TCR beta chain emerged from a study of breast tumors, draining lymph nodes, adjacent tissues. General observations from the study: The data were judged consistent with most tumor T cells coming from lymph node and expanding in tumor. Luminal-like breast cancer showed significantly higher tumor–nontumor repertoire similarity than basal-like. The lymph node origin of tumor T cells was framed as consistent with a hypothesis, not demonstrated. Tumor repertoires ranked between lymph nodes and nontumor tissue in diversity, with V and J gene preferences.

Breast cancer patients provided tissue from their axillary draining lymph nodes. TCRdb used MiXCR to reprocess the multiplex PCR reads, holding one entry per CDR3 protein. The table lists under 150,000 distinct CDR3 sequences, approximately 20% of them singletons. The germline CDR1 and CDR2 sequences are MGHRA and YSYEKL. This CDR3 contains 15 residues. V dropped 1 base and J dropped 1 base, with 10 bases sitting between them. In the case of this clonotype: Its target is unknown.

This clonotype was obtained from a female donor with breast cancer. Some clones in this sample may be carry-over from other donors' samples. Sequenced sample: axillary lymph node tissue. The chain uses TRBV4-1 and TRBJ1-1; no firm D call. The CDR3 is CASSQVGRPNTEAFF. The CDR3, as DNA: TGCGCCAGCAGCCAAGTGGGCCGGCCGAACACTGAAGCTTTCTTT.